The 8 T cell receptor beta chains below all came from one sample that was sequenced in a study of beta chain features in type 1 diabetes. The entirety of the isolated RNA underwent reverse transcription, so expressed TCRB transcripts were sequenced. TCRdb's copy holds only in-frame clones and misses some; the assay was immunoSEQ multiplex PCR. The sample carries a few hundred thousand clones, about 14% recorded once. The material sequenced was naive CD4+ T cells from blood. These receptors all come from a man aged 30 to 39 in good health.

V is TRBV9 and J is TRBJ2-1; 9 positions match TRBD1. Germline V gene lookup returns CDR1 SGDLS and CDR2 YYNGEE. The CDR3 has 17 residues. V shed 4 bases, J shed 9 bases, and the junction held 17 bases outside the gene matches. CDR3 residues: CASSTQPGQGLATEQFF. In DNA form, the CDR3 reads TGTGCCAGCAGCACTCAACCGGGACAGGGTTTGGCTACTGAGCAGTTCTTC. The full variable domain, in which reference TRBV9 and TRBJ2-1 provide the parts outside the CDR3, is DSGVTQTPKHLITATGQRVTLRCSPRSGDLSVYWYQQSLDQGLQFLIQYYNGEERAKGNILERFSAQQFPDLHSELNLSSLELGDSALYFCASSTQPGQGLATEQFFGPGTRLTVL.

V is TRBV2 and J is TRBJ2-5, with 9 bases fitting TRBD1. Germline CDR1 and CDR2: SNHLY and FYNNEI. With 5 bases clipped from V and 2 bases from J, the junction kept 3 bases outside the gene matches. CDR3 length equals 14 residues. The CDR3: CASSRDRVQETQYF. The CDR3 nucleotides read TGTGCCAGCAGTCGGGACAGGGTACAAGAGACCCAGTACTTC.

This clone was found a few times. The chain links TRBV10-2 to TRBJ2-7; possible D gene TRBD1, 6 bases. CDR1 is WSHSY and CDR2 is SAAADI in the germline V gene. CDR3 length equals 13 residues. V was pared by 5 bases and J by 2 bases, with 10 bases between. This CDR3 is CASSSGQTYEQYF. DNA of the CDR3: TGCGCCAGCAGTTCCGGACAGACCTACGAGCAGTACTTC.

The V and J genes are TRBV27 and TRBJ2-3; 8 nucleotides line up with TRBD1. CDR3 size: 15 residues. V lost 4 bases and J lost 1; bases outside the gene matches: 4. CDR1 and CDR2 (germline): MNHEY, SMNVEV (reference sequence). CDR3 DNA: TGTGCCAGCAGTTACCAGGGGGCGCGCACAGATACGCAGTATTTT. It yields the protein CASSYQGARTDTQYF.

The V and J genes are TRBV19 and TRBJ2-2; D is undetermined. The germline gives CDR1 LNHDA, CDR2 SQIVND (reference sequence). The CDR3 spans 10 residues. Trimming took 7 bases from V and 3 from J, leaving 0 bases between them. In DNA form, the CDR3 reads TGTGCCAGTAACACCGGGGAGCTGTTTTTT. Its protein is CASNTGELFF.

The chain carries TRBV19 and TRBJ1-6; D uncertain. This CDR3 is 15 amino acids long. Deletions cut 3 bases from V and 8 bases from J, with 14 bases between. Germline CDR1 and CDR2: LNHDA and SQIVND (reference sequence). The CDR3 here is CASSMSEGNDSPLHF. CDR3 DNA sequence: TGTGCCAGTAGTATGTCTGAGGGAAACGATTCACCCCTCCACTTT.

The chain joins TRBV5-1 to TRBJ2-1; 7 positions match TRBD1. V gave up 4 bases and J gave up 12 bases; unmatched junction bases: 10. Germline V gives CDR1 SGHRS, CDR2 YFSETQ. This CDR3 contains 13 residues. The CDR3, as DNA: TGCGCCAGCAGCCCCGGACAGGCAGTGTGGCAGTTCTTC. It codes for CASSPGQAVWQFF.

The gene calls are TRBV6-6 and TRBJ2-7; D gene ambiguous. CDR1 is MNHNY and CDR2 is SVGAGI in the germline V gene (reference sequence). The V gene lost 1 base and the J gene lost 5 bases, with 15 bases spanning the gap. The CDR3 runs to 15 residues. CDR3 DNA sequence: TGTGCCAGCAGTTACTTCCCGAAGGGTAGGAACGAGCAGTACTTC. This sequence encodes CASSYFPKGRNEQYF.